This passage covers 25 T cell receptor beta chains from one sample sequenced in a study of T cell responses to AZD1222 COVID-19 vaccine. Data came from immunoSEQ multiplex PCR; TCRdb stores just in-frame clones and leaves some out. The sample contains 45,000 to 65,000 clones, approximately 80% of which appear only once. The starting material was peripheral blood, obtained 28 days after the second AZD1222 dose. These receptors all stem from an adult who received the AZD1222 COVID-19 vaccine.

This chain links TRBV29-1 with TRBJ2-4; 10 bases align to TRBD2. The germline V gene has CDR1 SQVTM and CDR2 ANQGSEA. The CDR3 is 18 residues long. V trimming: 3 bases; J trimming: 3 bases; junction bases outside the gene matches: 14. CDR3 DNA sequence: TGCAGCGTTGAGACCAGCGGGAGGGCCCGGGGTGGCAAAAACATTCAGTACTTC. It encodes CSVETSGRARGGKNIQYF.

This clone was detected only once. This chain connects TRBV7-8 to TRBJ2-1; 11 nucleotides match TRBD2. Germline V gene sequence: CDR1 SGHVS, CDR2 FQNEAQ. The CDR3 length is 16 residues. V was clipped by 4 bases and J by 4 bases; unmatched bases: 6. The CDR3 sequence is CASSSLAGGYYNEQFF. Written as DNA, the CDR3 is TGTGCCAGCAGCTCCCTAGCGGGAGGATATTACAATGAGCAGTTCTTC.

V gene TRBV30 combines with J gene TRBJ1-6; D is unclear. The CDR3 contains 13 residues. V dropped 6 bases and J dropped 6 bases, with 12 bases sitting between them. From germline, CDR1 is GTSNPN and CDR2 SVGIG (reference sequence). In DNA, the CDR3 is TGTGCCTGTTCTTCCGGGATTAATTCACCCCTCCACTTT. Translating gives CACSSGINSPLHF.

This chain connects TRBV6-5 to TRBJ1-1, with D tentatively TRBD1 (5 bases). The CDR3 has 16 amino acids. Germline assignment: CDR1 MNHEY and CDR2 SVGAGI. V lost 2 bases and J 0 bases, leaving 13 bases between the germline ends. The CDR3 here is CASSYGLGRMNTEAFF. The CDR3 coding sequence is TGTGCCAGCAGTTACGGACTGGGACGGATGAACACTGAAGCTTTCTTT.

The chain's CDR3 is CASSLLREQFF. The CDR3 DNA reads TGTGCCAGCAGCTTGCTTCGTGAGCAGTTCTTC. V is TRBV5-6 and J is TRBJ2-1, with D uncertain. Germline loops: CDR1 SGHDT, CDR2 YYEEEE. Trimming removed 1 base from V and 9 bases from J, with 5 bases in between. The CDR3 is made up of 11 amino acids.

This chain joins TRBV19 and TRBJ1-3; D is unresolved. Trimming shortened V by 3 bases and J by 0 bases, and 15 bases separated the two germline ends. Germline-derived CDR1 and CDR2 are LNHDA and SQIVND (reference sequence). This CDR3 region has 17 residues. CDR3 residues: CASSMSGQLLSGNTIYF. For the CDR3, the DNA is TGTGCCAGTAGTATGTCGGGCCAGCTGCTCTCTGGAAACACCATATATTTT.

This sequence joins TRBV5-1 and TRBJ2-3; TRBD2 matches 8 bases. CDR1 is SGHRS, CDR2 YFSETQ, per germline. The CDR3 runs 14 residues. With 4 bases clipped from V and 2 bases from J, the junction kept 3 bases outside the gene matches. The CDR3 DNA is TGCGCCAGCAGCACAGGACTAGCCACAGATACGCAGTATTTT. Encoded protein: CASSTGLATDTQYF.

The CDR3 region is CASNRGNEKLFF. In nucleotides, the CDR3 is TGTGCCAGCAATCGAGGGAATGAAAAACTGTTTTTT. J is TRBJ1-4 and V is TRBV28, with D hard to call. Per germline, CDR1 MDHEN and CDR2 SYDVKM. V gave up 7 bases and J gave up 5 bases, with 8 bases separating them. This CDR3 has 12 amino acids.

The chain has TRBV19 and TRBJ2-7; 14 bases agree with TRBD2. V was clipped by 5 bases and J by 5 bases; unmatched bases: 11. The CDR3 sequence is 17 residues long. The germline V gene has CDR1 LNHDA and CDR2 SQIVND (reference sequence). CDR3 loop: CASSFGTSGSLPHEQYF. CDR3 nucleotides: TGTGCCAGTAGTTTCGGGACTAGCGGGAGTCTCCCCCACGAGCAGTACTTC.

V gene TRBV5-4 combines with J gene TRBJ1-1, with no clear D. Germline CDR1 and CDR2: SGHNT and YYREEE (reference sequence). V lost 4 bases, J lost 0 bases, and 13 bases lay in between. The CDR3 loop spans 15 amino acids. CDR3 protein: CASSPPAGMNTEAFF. The CDR3 coding sequence is TGTGCCAGCAGCCCTCCGGCGGGAATGAACACTGAAGCTTTCTTT.

The V and J genes are TRBV5-1 and TRBJ1-4, with D possibly matching TRBD1 (5 bases). In germline, CDR1 is SGHRS, CDR2 YFSETQ. The CDR3 has 14 amino acids. Trimming removed 4 bases from V and 8 bases from J, with 15 bases in between. Here the CDR3 DNA reads TGCGCCAGCAGCCTAGGGACGGGTCAGGAAAAACTGTTTTTT. Translation gives CASSLGTGQEKLFF.

This chain links TRBV18 with TRBJ2-1, with 8 bases aligning to TRBD2. The ends lost 0 bases at V and 7 bases at J; junction bases unmatched: 5. Germline V gives CDR1 KGHSH, CDR2 LQKENI. The CDR3 is 15 residues long. DNA of the CDR3: TGTGCCAGCTCACCACCAAGCGGGAGTGTGAATGAGCAGTTCTTC. It yields the protein CASSPPSGSVNEQFF.

This clone was recorded a few times. The V call is TRBV7-3, the J call TRBJ2-1, with D possibly TRBD2 on 5 matching bases. In germline, CDR1 is SGHTA, CDR2 FQGTGA. The V gene lost 1 base and the J gene lost 6 bases, with 13 bases spanning the gap. The CDR3 extends over 15 amino acids. CDR3: CASSLISASGNEQFF. CDR3 bases: TGTGCCAGCAGCTTAATTAGCGCGAGCGGCAATGAGCAGTTCTTC.

The chain combines TRBV27 with TRBJ1-5, with D hard to call. This CDR3 comprises 14 residues. Germline V CDR1 and CDR2: MNHEY, SMNVEV (reference sequence). The V gene lost 5 bases and the J gene lost 7 bases, with 15 bases spanning the gap. DNA of the CDR3: TGTGCCAGCAGTATCGACGGTAATTGGCAGCCCCAGCATTTT. Protein product: CASSIDGNWQPQHF.

The V and J genes are TRBV10-3 and TRBJ2-1, with D hard to call. Trimming took 4 bases from V and 0 from J, leaving 4 bases between them. The CDR3 length is 13 residues. Germline CDR1 is ENHRY and CDR2 is SYGVKD. CDR3 nucleotide sequence: TGTGCCATCAGTGGCCCCTCCTACAATGAGCAGTTCTTC. It encodes CAISGPSYNEQFF.

The rearrangement joins TRBV19 to TRBJ1-1, with D hard to call. CDR3 size: 13 residues. The germline CDR1 and CDR2 sequences are LNHDA and SQIVND (reference sequence). The V end was cut by 5 bases, the J end by 2 bases, with 9 bases between. The DNA of the CDR3 is TGTGCCAGTAGTCCCTTCTCTAACACTGAAGCTTTCTTT. Its translation is CASSPFSNTEAFF.

The chain uses TRBV9 and TRBJ2-3; D remains unclear. The germline V gene has CDR1 SGDLS and CDR2 YYNGEE. The ends were cut back, 0 bases at V and 2 bases at J, with 4 bases in the middle. There are 13 residues in the CDR3. The CDR3 DNA reads TGTGCCAGCAGCGTAGGTGACACAGATACGCAGTATTTT. Its translation: CASSVGDTDTQYF.

The V call is TRBV5-1, the J call TRBJ2-2; D unclear. V lost 0 bases and J 8 bases, leaving 11 bases between the germline ends. The length of the CDR3 is 14 residues. The germline V gene has CDR1 SGHRS and CDR2 YFSETQ. The CDR3 reads CASSLEAPEGELFF. The CDR3 DNA follows: TGCGCCAGCAGCTTGGAGGCCCCTGAGGGGGAGCTGTTTTTT.

V is TRBV10-3 and J is TRBJ2-7, with D uncertain. Between the trimmed V and J ends, which lost 3 bases and 2 bases, there was a span of 5 bases. The V gene's germline CDR1 is ENHRY and CDR2 SYGVKD. The CDR3 runs 12 residues. The CDR3, as DNA: TGTGCCATCAGTGATGGGCCCTACGAGCAGTACGTC. Protein sequence: CAISDGPYEQYV.

The genes are TRBV6-5 and TRBJ1-2; D uncertain. The V end lost 6 bases, the J end lost 11 bases, and 16 bases lay between the germline ends. Germline CDR1 reads MNHEY; CDR2 reads SVGAGI. The CDR3 extends over 12 amino acids. The CDR3 sequence: CASSYDSKRYTF. The CDR3 DNA sequence: TGTGCCAGCAGCTACGACTCAAAAAGGTACACCTTC.

A single count supports this clone. V and J are TRBV24-1 and TRBJ2-1, with D maybe TRBD1 (6 bases). The germline gives CDR1 KGHDR, CDR2 SFDVKD. Deletions cut 3 bases from V and 5 bases from J, with 10 bases between. This CDR3 spans 14 amino acids. The CDR3 nucleotides read TGTGCCACCAGTGATCGACAGGTGAACAATGAGCAGTTCTTC. Translation gives CATSDRQVNNEQFF.

This sequence joins TRBV3-1 (or the pseudogene TRBV3-2) and TRBJ2-1, with 10 bases fitting TRBD1. Germline assignment: CDR1 LGHDT and CDR2 YNNKEL (reference sequence). This CDR3 has 16 residues. V lost 1 base and J lost 3; bases outside the gene matches: 3. DNA of the CDR3: TGTGCCAGCAGCCAAGGGACAGGGGGAAACTACAATGAGCAGTTCTTC. This translates into CASSQGTGGNYNEQFF.

The V and J genes are TRBV28 and TRBJ1-2; D is possibly TRBD1 (5 bases). CDR1 is MDHEN and CDR2 is SYDVKM in the germline V gene. V lost 2 bases and J lost 6, with 16 bases in between. The CDR3 runs 15 residues. CDR3 in DNA: TGTGCCAGCAGTTTACCATGGCGACAGAAGGATGGCTACACCTTC. It translates to CASSLPWRQKDGYTF.

V gene TRBV28 combines with J gene TRBJ2-2; no firm D call. There are 15 residues in the CDR3. V gave up 3 bases and J gave up 0 bases, with 8 bases separating them. Looked up from germline, CDR1 is MDHEN and CDR2 is SYDVKM. Here the CDR3 reads CASSFVRANTGELFF. The CDR3 nucleotides read TGTGCCAGCAGTTTTGTGAGAGCGAACACCGGGGAGCTGTTTTTT.

The V gene is TRBV6-5, the J gene TRBJ2-5; 10 bases agree with TRBD2. The germline V gene has CDR1 MNHEY and CDR2 SVGAGI. CDR3 length: 14 amino acids. V lost 6 bases, J lost 3 bases, and 4 bases stayed unmatched. Written as DNA, the CDR3 is TGTGCCAGCAGGAGAAGCGGGGGGGAAGAGACCCAGTACTTC. As protein: CASRRSGGEETQYF.